This TCR beta chain was found in a study of technical replicates of blood from a few donors. Germline values: CDR1 SGHAT, CDR2 FQNNGV. The CDR3 consists of 13 residues. Trimming removed 5 bases at V and 4 bases at J, with 9 bases between. Sequencing was performed with immunoSEQ multiplex PCR; in TCRdb, only in-frame clones are kept and a portion is missing. Found here are approximately 84,000 clones, roughly 98% of them singletons; the top ten hold 0.15%. The chain carries TRBV11-2 and TRBJ1-5; perhaps TRBD1 as D (6 bases). Specimen: T cells isolated from PBMCs. This clonotype was obtained from a human donor in good health. DNA for the CDR3: TGTGCCAGCAGCGCGGACAGAAATCAGCCCCAGCATTTT. Protein sequence: CASSADRNQPQHF.